This T cell receptor beta chain was profiled in a study of T cells after posttransplantation cyclophosphamide. This CDR3 region has 16 residues. The germline V gene encodes CDR1 LNHDA and CDR2 SQIVND (reference sequence). V lost 2 bases to trimming and J lost 4 bases, with 18 bases between them. Study-level points and caveats: Skin or GI-infiltrating T cells shared few TRB sequences with blood.

Sequenced by immunoSEQ multiplex PCR; TCRdb stores in-frame clones only, minus some. The sample presents over 35,000 clones, none singletons. This clone appeared many times. Its antigen remains unknown. The sequence was collected from a man between 40 and 49 years old in good health, CMV-negative, and a related stem cell transplant donor. The V and J genes are TRBV19 and TRBJ2-7, with D tentatively TRBD1 (6 bases). Sequencing was done on a sample of PBMCs. CDR3 region: CASSITVGTTRYEQYF. CDR3 nucleotides: TGTGCCAGTAGTATAACGGTCGGGACAACCCGATACGAGCAGTACTTC.